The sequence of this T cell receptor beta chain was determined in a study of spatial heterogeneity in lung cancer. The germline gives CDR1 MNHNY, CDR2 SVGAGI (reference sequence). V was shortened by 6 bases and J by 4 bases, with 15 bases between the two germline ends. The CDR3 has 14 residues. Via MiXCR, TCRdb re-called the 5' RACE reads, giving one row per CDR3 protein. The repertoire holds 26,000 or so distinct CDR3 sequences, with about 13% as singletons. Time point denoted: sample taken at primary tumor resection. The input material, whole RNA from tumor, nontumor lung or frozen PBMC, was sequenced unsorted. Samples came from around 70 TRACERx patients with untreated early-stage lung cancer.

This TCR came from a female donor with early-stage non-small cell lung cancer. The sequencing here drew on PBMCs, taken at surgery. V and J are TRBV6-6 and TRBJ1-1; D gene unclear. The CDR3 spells CASRDEELVTEAFF. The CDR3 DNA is TGTGCCAGCAGGGACGAGGAGTTGGTCACTGAAGCTTTCTTT.